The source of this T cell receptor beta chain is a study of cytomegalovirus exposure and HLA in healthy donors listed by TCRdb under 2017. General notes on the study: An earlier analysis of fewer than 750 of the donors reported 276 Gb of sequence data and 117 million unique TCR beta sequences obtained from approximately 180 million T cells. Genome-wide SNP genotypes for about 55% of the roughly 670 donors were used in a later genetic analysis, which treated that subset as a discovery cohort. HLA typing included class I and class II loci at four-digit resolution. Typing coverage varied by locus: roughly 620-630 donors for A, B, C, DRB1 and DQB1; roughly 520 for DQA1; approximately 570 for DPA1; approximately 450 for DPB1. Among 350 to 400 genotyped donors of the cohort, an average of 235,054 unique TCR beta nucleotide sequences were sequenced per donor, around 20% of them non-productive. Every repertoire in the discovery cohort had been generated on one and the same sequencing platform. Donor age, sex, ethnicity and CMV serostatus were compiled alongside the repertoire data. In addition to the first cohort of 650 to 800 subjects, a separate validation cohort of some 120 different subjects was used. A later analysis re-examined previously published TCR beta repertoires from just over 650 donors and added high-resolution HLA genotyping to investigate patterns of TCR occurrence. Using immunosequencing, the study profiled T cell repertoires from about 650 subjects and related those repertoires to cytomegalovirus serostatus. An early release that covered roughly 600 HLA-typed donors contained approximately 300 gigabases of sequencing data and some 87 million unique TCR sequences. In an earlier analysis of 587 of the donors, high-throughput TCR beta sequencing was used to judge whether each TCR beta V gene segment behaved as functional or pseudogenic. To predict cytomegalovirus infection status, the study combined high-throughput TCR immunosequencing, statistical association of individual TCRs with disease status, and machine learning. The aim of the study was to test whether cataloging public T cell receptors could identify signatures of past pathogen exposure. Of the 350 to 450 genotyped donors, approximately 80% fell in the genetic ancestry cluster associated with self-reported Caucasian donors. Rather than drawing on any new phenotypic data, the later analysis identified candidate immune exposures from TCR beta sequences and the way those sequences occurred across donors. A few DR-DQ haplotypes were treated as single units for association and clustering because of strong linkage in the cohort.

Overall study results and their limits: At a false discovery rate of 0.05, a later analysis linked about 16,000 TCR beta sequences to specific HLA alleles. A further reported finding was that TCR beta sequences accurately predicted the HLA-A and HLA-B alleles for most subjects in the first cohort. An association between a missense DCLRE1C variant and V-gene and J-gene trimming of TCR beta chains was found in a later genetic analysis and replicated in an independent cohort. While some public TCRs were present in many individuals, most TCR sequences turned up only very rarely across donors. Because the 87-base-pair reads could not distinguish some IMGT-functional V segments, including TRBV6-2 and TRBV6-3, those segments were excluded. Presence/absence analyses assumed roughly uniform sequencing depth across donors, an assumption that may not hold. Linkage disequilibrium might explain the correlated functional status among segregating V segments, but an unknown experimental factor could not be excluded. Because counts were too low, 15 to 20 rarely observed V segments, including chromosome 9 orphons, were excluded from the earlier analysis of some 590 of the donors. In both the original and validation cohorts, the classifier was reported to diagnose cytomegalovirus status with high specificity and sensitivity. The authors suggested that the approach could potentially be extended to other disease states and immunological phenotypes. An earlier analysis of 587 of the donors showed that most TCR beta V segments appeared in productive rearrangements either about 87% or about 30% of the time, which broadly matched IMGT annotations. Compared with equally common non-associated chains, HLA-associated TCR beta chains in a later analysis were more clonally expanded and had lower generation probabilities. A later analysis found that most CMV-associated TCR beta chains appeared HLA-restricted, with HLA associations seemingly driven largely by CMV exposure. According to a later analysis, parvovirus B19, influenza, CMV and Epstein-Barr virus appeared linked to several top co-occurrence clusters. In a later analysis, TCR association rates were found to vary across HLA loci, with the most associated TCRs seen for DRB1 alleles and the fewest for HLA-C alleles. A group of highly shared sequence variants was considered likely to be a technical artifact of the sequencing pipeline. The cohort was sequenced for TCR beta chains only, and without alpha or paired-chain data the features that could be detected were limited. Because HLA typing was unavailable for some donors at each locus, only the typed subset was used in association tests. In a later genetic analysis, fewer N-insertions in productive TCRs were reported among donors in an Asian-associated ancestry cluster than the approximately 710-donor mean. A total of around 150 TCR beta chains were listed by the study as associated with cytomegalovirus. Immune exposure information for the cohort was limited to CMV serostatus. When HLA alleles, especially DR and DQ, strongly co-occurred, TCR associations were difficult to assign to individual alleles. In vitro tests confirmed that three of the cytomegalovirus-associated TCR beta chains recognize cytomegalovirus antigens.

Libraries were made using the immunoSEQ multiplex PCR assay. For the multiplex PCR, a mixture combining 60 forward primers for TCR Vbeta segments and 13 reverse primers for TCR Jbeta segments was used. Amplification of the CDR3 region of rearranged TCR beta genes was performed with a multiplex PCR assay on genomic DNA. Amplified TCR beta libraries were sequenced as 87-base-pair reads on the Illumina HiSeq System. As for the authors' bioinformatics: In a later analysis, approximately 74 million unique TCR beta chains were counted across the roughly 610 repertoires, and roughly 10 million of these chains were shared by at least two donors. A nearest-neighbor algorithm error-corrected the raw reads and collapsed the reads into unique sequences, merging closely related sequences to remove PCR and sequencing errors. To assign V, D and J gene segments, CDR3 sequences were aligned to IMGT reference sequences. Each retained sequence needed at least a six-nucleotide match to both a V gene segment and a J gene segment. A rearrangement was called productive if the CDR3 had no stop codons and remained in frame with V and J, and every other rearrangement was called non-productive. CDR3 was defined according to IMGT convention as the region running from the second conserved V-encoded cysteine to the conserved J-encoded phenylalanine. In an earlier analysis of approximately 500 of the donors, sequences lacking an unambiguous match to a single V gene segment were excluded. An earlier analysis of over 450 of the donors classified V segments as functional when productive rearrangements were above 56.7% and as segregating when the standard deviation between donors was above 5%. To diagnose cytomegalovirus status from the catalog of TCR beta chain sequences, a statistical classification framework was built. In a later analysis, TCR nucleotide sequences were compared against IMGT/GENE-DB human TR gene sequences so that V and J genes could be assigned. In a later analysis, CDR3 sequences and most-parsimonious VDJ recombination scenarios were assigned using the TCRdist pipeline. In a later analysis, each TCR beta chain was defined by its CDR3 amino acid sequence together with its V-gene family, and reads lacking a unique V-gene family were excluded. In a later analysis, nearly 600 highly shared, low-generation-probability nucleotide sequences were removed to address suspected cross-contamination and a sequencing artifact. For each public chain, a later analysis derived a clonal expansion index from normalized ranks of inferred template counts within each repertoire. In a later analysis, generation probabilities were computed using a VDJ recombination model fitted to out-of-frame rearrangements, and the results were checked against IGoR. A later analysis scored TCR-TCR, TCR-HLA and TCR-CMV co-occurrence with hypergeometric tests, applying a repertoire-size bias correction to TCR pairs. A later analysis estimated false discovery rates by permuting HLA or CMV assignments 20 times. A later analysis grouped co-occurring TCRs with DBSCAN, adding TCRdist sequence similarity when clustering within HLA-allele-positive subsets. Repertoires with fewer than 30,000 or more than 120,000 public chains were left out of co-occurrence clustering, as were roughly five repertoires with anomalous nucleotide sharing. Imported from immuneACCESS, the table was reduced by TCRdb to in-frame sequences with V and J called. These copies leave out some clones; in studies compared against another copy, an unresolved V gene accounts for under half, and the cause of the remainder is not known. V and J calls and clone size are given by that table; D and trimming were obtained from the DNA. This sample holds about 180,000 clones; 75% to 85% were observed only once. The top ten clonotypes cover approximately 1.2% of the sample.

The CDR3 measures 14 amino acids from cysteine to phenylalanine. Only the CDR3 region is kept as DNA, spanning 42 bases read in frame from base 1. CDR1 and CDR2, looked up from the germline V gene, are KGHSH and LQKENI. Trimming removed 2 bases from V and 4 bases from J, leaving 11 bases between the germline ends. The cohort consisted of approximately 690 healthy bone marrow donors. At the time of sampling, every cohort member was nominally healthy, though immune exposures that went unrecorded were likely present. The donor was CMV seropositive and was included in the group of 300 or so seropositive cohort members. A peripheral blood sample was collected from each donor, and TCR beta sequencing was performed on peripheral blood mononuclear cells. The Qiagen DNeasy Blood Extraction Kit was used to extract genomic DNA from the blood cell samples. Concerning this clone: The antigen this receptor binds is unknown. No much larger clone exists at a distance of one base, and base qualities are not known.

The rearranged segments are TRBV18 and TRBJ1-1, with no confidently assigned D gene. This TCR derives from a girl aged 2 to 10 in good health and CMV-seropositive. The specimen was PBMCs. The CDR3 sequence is CASSPSGGSTEAFF. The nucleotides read TGTGCCAGCTCACCAAGTGGAGGGTCCACTGAAGCTTTCTTT.